These 15 T cell receptor beta chains were sequenced from one sample in a study of cytomegalovirus exposure and HLA in healthy donors. The PCR was carried out with 60 Vbeta primers and 13 Jbeta primers. Clones were sequenced by immunoSEQ multiplex PCR, and TCRdb holds only the in-frame ones, with some missing. The table includes about 120,000 clones, roughly 72% detected once. The material sequenced was PBMCs. Receptors were obtained from a male donor in good health and CMV-seronegative.

The chain employs TRBV2 and TRBJ1-1, with 9 bases matching TRBD1. Germline V gene data show CDR1 as SNHLY and CDR2 as FYNNEI. The CDR3 runs 16 residues. V was pared by 3 bases and J by 1 base, with 6 bases of the junction left unmatched. CDR3 amino acids: CASSERGTGRNTEAFF. The CDR3 DNA is TGTGCCAGCAGTGAGAGAGGGACAGGGAGGAACACTGAAGCTTTCTTT.

This clone has only one observation. This chain connects TRBV30 to TRBJ2-1; 9 bases are a match to TRBD2. CDR1 and CDR2 from the germline V gene are GTSNPN and SVGIG (reference sequence). V lost 3 bases to trimming and J lost 3 bases; unmatched junction nucleotides: 3. The CDR3 sequence is 14 residues long. In DNA, the CDR3 is TGTGCCTGGAGAGGAGCGGGGGGCTACAATGAGCAGTTCTTC. Encoded protein: CAWRGAGGYNEQFF.

This chain uses TRBV18 with TRBJ1-1, with 9 bases matching TRBD1. Unmatched junction bases numbered 4, after V lost 2 bases and J lost 3 bases. CDR3 length: 15 amino acids. Germline V gene data show CDR1 as KGHSH and CDR2 as LQKENI. The CDR3 spells CASSPGQGIDTEAFF. CDR3 bases: TGTGCCAGCTCACCAGGACAGGGGATAGACACTGAAGCTTTCTTT.

The chain is built from TRBV30 and TRBJ1-2, with a weak D call TRBD1 (6 bases). Germline CDR1 reads GTSNPN; CDR2 reads SVGIG (reference sequence). The CDR3 has 16 amino acids. Trimming stripped 7 bases from V and 7 bases from J, with 28 bases between. The CDR3, as DNA: TGTGCCTTAAAAGGGGGGGGCAGATCTTACGCGGTTGGCTACACCTTC. Translation: CALKGGGRSYAVGYTF.

The V gene is TRBV7-2, the J gene TRBJ1-1; D is uncertain. Trimming left V 1 base short and J 0 bases short, with 12 bases between. Germline V lookup: CDR1 SGHTA, CDR2 FQGNSA. CDR3 length: 16 residues. CDR3 protein: CASSLDPAGLNTEAFF. Written as DNA, the CDR3 is TGTGCCAGCAGCTTAGATCCAGCGGGATTGAACACTGAAGCTTTCTTT.

This clone appeared a few times. The J gene is TRBJ2-7, the V gene TRBV7-9; TRBD1 is a possible D gene (8 bases). Looked up from germline, CDR1 is SEHNR and CDR2 is FQNEAQ (reference sequence). The V gene lost 5 bases and the J gene lost 1 base, with 24 bases spanning the gap. This CDR3 has 18 residues. CDR3 DNA sequence: TGTGCCAGCAGCCATTTAGGGGGGGACCGGACAGGGTCCTACGAGCAGTACTTC. Translated: CASSHLGGDRTGSYEQYF.

The chain has TRBV11-2 and TRBJ1-2; D is perhaps TRBD1 (6 bases). Germline CDR1 is SGHAT and CDR2 is FQNNGV. With 5 bases removed from V and 2 bases from J, the gap between germline ends came to 12 bases. The CDR3 loop spans 14 amino acids. As DNA, the CDR3 is TGTGCCAGCAGCCGTGGACAGAAAAACTATGGCTACACCTTC. As protein: CASSRGQKNYGYTF.

In this sample, this clone turned up a few times. The V and J genes are TRBV18 and TRBJ2-7; 7 bases match TRBD2. CDR3 length: 15 amino acids. The germline V gene encodes CDR1 KGHSH and CDR2 LQKENI. J lost 5 bases, V lost 3 bases, and 10 bases had no gene match. CDR3: CASSPTSPPGDEQYF. DNA of the CDR3: TGTGCCAGCTCACCGACTAGCCCGCCGGGCGACGAGCAGTACTTC. The full variable domain, completed using reference TRBV18 and TRBJ2-7, is NAGVMQNPRHLVRRRGQEARLRCSPMKGHSHVYWYRQLPEEGLKFMVYLQKENIIDESGMPKERFSAEFPKEGPSILRIQQVVRGDSAAYFCASSPTSPPGDEQYFGPGTRLTVT.

The J gene is TRBJ2-6, the V gene TRBV6-5; no clear D gene. The V gene lost 2 bases and the J gene lost 2 bases, with 7 bases spanning the gap. The CDR3 runs to 15 residues. CDR1 and CDR2 from the germline V gene are MNHEY and SVGAGI. The chain's CDR3 is CASSYVAAGANVLTF. CDR3 nucleotides: TGTGCCAGCAGTTACGTGGCAGCTGGGGCCAACGTCCTGACTTTC.

The chain uses TRBV7-9 and TRBJ1-1, with 7 bases identical to TRBD1. Germline CDR1 reads SEHNR; CDR2 reads FQNEAQ (reference sequence). The V segment lost 5 bases and the J segment 5 bases; nucleotides outside the gene matches: 11. The CDR3 runs 15 residues. The CDR3 nucleotides read TGTGCCAGCAGCCTGGGACAGCCTAAGGGGACTGAAGCTTTCTTT. It codes for CASSLGQPKGTEAFF.

The V call is TRBV7-8, the J call TRBJ2-3; 11 bases are a match to TRBD2. Trimming took 4 bases from V and 1 from J; bases not matched to a gene: 7. The CDR3 sequence is 17 residues long. The germline CDR1 and CDR2 sequences are SGHVS and FQNEAQ. This CDR3 is CASSSNLAGGGTDTQYF. For the CDR3, the DNA is TGTGCCAGCAGCTCGAATTTAGCGGGGGGGGGCACAGATACGCAGTATTTT.

In its sample, this clone was seen a few times. V usage is TRBV6-5 and J usage is TRBJ1-2; D remains ambiguous. From germline, CDR1 is MNHEY and CDR2 SVGAGI. V was clipped by 7 bases and J by 4 bases, with 19 bases between them. This CDR3 spans 15 amino acids. The CDR3 sequence is CASNPVDEEGYGYTF. The DNA of the CDR3 is TGTGCCAGCAATCCCGTCGATGAGGAGGGCTATGGCTACACCTTC.

This clone was seen just once. The gene calls are TRBV15 and TRBJ1-1, with D perhaps TRBD1 (6 bases). The V gene lost 3 bases and the J gene lost 5 bases, with 22 bases spanning the gap. The CDR3 covers 17 residues. CDR1 LNHNV and CDR2 YYDKDF come from the germline V gene (reference sequence). CDR3 protein: CATSSTTGWAGKTEAFF. CDR3 nucleotides: TGTGCCACCAGCAGTACTACAGGGTGGGCCGGAAAAACTGAAGCTTTCTTT.

This chain links TRBV6-5 with TRBJ2-7, with TRBD2 matching 10 bases. Per the germline V gene, CDR1 is MNHEY and CDR2 is SVGAGI. CDR3 length: 14 amino acids. The ends lost 7 bases at V and 4 bases at J; junction bases unmatched: 7. The DNA for the CDR3 is TGTGCCAGCACCCCTAGCGGGAGTCGGTACGAGCAGTACTTC. It specifies CASTPSGSRYEQYF.

The chain employs TRBV6-1 and TRBJ1-5, with 11 bases matching TRBD1. CDR3 length equals 13 residues. Germline V gene sequence: CDR1 MNHNS, CDR2 SASEGT. Trimming cost V 11 bases and J 4 bases; bases outside gene matches: 4. The CDR3 is CAGQGAGNQPQHF. CDR3 coding DNA: TGTGCCGGACAGGGGGCTGGGAATCAGCCCCAGCATTTT.